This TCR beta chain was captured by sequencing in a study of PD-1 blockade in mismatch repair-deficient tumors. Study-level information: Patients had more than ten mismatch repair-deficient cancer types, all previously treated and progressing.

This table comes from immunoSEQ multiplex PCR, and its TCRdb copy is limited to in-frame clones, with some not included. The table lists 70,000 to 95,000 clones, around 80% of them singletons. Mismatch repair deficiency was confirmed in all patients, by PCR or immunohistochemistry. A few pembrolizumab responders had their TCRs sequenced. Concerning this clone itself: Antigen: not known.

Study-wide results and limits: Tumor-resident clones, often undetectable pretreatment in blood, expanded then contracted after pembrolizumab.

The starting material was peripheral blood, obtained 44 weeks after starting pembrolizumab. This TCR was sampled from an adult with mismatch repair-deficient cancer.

The CDR3 sequence: CASSFSWETYEQYF. CDR3 sequence (DNA): TGCGCCAGCAGCTTTTCTTGGGAGACCTACGAGCAGTACTTC. This chain links TRBV5-1 with TRBJ2-7; possibly TRBD2 for D (5 bases). The length of the CDR3 is 14 residues. Germline V gives CDR1 SGHRS, CDR2 YFSETQ. Trimming stripped 2 bases from V and 2 bases from J, with 11 bases between. The whole variable domain, remainder taken from reference TRBV5-1 and TRBJ2-7, is KAGVTQTPRYLIKTRGQQVTLSCSPISGHRSVSWYQQTPGQGLQFLFEYFSETQRNKGNFPGRFSGRQFSNSRSEMNVSTLELGDSALYLCASSFSWETYEQYFGPGTRLTVT.